This is a list of T cell receptor beta chains from one sample in a study of OX40 agonist ivuxolimab in advanced cancers. Clones were read by immunoSEQ multiplex PCR, and TCRdb kept only the in-frame ones, dropping some. This table holds 84,000 or so clones, approximately 91% found once. Sequences were derived from CD4+ or CD8+ T cells sorted from blood, sampled in a trial of the OX40 agonist ivuxolimab. The source is an adult with an advanced solid tumor such as melanoma, head and neck, liver or kidney cancer. Both conserved end residues are part of each CDR3. The order of the fields is CDR3 DNA, CDR3 protein, D gene, J gene, CDR3 length, V gene, clone size. D genes are given only for firm matches. Clone size is shown for a subset of rows, as once, few, many or a class of expanded clone.

TGTGCCAGTAGTAGTGATACAGGGACTCAGCCCCAGCATTTT	CASSSDTGTQPQHF	-	TRBJ1-5	14	TRBV19	few
TGTGCCAGCAGCTTTGACGTTTACAGGGGGACCTACGAGCAGTACTTC	CASSFDVYRGTYEQYF	TRBD1	TRBJ2-7	16	TRBV5-5	-
TGTGCCAGCAGTTATTTGGGACAGGGCTATGGCTACACCTTC	CASSYLGQGYGYTF	TRBD1	TRBJ1-2	14	TRBV6-5	-
TGTGCCAGCAGCCAAGATCGCCCCTCCCGGTCCTCGATGAACACTGAAGCTTTCTTT	CASSQDRPSRSSMNTEAFF	-	TRBJ1-1	19	TRBV14	-
TGTGCCAGCAGTTACTCCCGGGGGGGAGCCAAAAACATTCAGTACTTC	CASSYSRGGAKNIQYF	TRBD2	TRBJ2-4	16	TRBV6-6	-
TGCGCCAGCAGCCAAGAGGAGTCGACAGGTCAAGAGACCCAGTACTTC	CASSQEESTGQETQYF	-	TRBJ2-5	16	TRBV4-1	-
TGTGCCAGCAGTAACCCAGGAGCAGGCTATGGCTACACCTTC	CASSNPGAGYGYTF	-	TRBJ1-2	14	TRBV6-6	-
TGTGCCAGCAGTTCGAACTTCAGGGGCCGGGGGGCCACCGGGGAGCTGTTTTTT	CASSSNFRGRGATGELFF	-	TRBJ2-2	18	TRBV27	-
TGCGCCAGCAGCCATCCTCAGGGGTTGGGTGGCTACACCTTC	CASSHPQGLGGYTF	-	TRBJ1-2	14	TRBV4-3	-
TGTGCCTGGAGCCCCCCCGACAGGGTTGATCAGCCCCAGCATTTT	CAWSPPDRVDQPQHF	TRBD1	TRBJ1-5	15	TRBV30	-
TGCAGCGTTTTTACAGGGGGCGCATACGAGCAGTACTTC	CSVFTGGAYEQYF	TRBD1	TRBJ2-7	13	TRBV29-1	-
TGTGCCAGCAGCTTAAGCAGCCAGAACACTGAAGCTTTCTTT	CASSLSSQNTEAFF	-	TRBJ1-1	14	TRBV7-3	-
TGTGCCAGCAGCCAATGGACAGGGAACACTGAAGCTTTCTTT	CASSQWTGNTEAFF	TRBD1	TRBJ1-1	14	TRBV7-2	once
TGTGCCAGCAGCTTCCGACAGGGCGTACAGACCCAGTACTTC	CASSFRQGVQTQYF	TRBD1	TRBJ2-5	14	TRBV5-6	-
TGCGCCAGCAGCTCTATACAGGGGGAGGTCACCGGGGAGCTGTTTTTT	CASSSIQGEVTGELFF	TRBD1	TRBJ2-2	16	TRBV5-1	-
TGTGCCAGCAGTAGGAGCGGGGGGAATCAGCCCCAGCATTTT	CASSRSGGNQPQHF	-	TRBJ1-5	14	TRBV2	-
TGTGCCAGTCAGAGGCTATCAGGGGACTATGGCTACACCTTC	CASQRLSGDYGYTF	-	TRBJ1-2	14	TRBV6-1	-
TGCGCCAGCAGCTCGGGACAGGCGAACTATGGCTACACCTTC	CASSSGQANYGYTF	TRBD1	TRBJ1-2	14	TRBV4-1	-
TGTGCCAGCAGCTTACTAGGGGGCGGCAATCAGCCCCAGCATTTT	CASSLLGGGNQPQHF	TRBD1	TRBJ1-5	15	TRBV7-9	-
TGTGCCAGCAGTTACTCGAGCAGGGAGCCCCAGAAACAGCATTTT	CASSYSSREPQKQHF	-	TRBJ1-5	15	TRBV6-5	-
TGTGCCAGCAGCGCACGCAGCGGGGGGTCAACGAACACCGGGGAGCTGTTTTTT	CASSARSGGSTNTGELFF	TRBD2	TRBJ2-2	18	TRBV11-2	-
TGTGCCAGCATCTCTCTACAGGGGGCACCTAACGAGCAGTACTTC	CASISLQGAPNEQYF	TRBD1	TRBJ2-7	15	TRBV11-2	-
TGTGCCAGCAGCCCAGACAGGGGGCCAGCTAATGAAAAACTGTTTTTT	CASSPDRGPANEKLFF	TRBD1	TRBJ1-4	16	TRBV5-5	-
TGTGCCAGCAGCTTAAACCAAGGAGAGAGATATGGCTACACCTTC	CASSLNQGERYGYTF	-	TRBJ1-2	15	TRBV11-1	-
TGTGCCAGCAGCTTGGCCGCAGGACGAATCCAAGAGACCCAGTACTTC	CASSLAAGRIQETQYF	-	TRBJ2-5	16	TRBV5-5	-
TGTGCCAGCAGTTTAGGGAGTCTATTAGGCACTGAAGCTTTCTTT	CASSLGSLLGTEAFF	-	TRBJ1-1	15	TRBV27	-
TGTGCCAGCAGCCGCTCGAACAGGGGGGAAAAACTGTTTTTT	CASSRSNRGEKLFF	TRBD1	TRBJ1-4	14	TRBV5-4	-
TGTGCCAGCCCGGGCGTGTCTCGACAGCTGAACACTGAAGCTTTCTTT	CASPGVSRQLNTEAFF	-	TRBJ1-1	16	TRBV6-4	-
TGTGCCAGCAGCCTAGACAGCGCCCGGGGGACGCAGTATTTT	CASSLDSARGTQYF	-	TRBJ2-3	14	TRBV5-8	-
TGCGCCAGCAGCTTGGTGGGGGATATATCCTACGAGCAGTACTTC	CASSLVGDISYEQYF	-	TRBJ2-7	15	TRBV5-1	-
TGTGCCAGCAGTGAAGCAAAAGGGAACTATGGCTACACCTTC	CASSEAKGNYGYTF	-	TRBJ1-2	14	TRBV6-1	few
TGTGCCAGCGGCACAGGCCCTGGAAACACCATATATTTT	CASGTGPGNTIYF	-	TRBJ1-3	13	TRBV6-6	-
TGTGCCATCACCGAAGGAAGAGGGGTAGAGACCCAGTACTTC	CAITEGRGVETQYF	-	TRBJ2-5	14	TRBV10-3	-
TGTGCCAGTAGTATAGAGTGGATAAGGGGAACTGAAGCTTTCTTT	CASSIEWIRGTEAFF	-	TRBJ1-1	15	TRBV19	few
TGTGCCAGCAGCTTAGGGGCGGGGGGCTACACAGATACGCAGTATTTT	CASSLGAGGYTDTQYF	TRBD2	TRBJ2-3	16	TRBV11-1	-
TGTGCCTGGAGACCGGGGGGGGCCCTCGAGCAGTACTTC	CAWRPGGALEQYF	TRBD2	TRBJ2-7	13	TRBV30	-
TGCGCCAGCAGTGAGCTCGGACAGGAGAACACCGGGGAGCTGTTTTTT	CASSELGQENTGELFF	TRBD1	TRBJ2-2	16	TRBV10-2	-
TGTGCCAGCTCACCACCCGTCGGAAACGAGGAGACCCAGTACTTC	CASSPPVGNEETQYF	-	TRBJ2-5	15	TRBV18	-
TGTGCCAGCAGCTTTTACGGCGTTCTTCCGGAGAATGGCTACACCTTC	CASSFYGVLPENGYTF	-	TRBJ1-2	16	TRBV5-6	-
TGTGCCTGGAGTCGTGGGACAGTAACCTACGAGCAGTACTTC	CAWSRGTVTYEQYF	TRBD1	TRBJ2-7	14	TRBV30	-
TGTGCCAGTAGTAGGCAGGGTTCTTCATATGGCTACACCTTC	CASSRQGSSYGYTF	-	TRBJ1-2	14	TRBV19	few
TGCAGCGTTGATTTCTTAACAGACCTTACTAATGAAAAACTGTTTTTT	CSVDFLTDLTNEKLFF	-	TRBJ1-4	16	TRBV29-1	few
TGTGCCTATATACTAGCGGGGGGGTACGAGCAGTACTTC	CAYILAGGYEQYF	TRBD2	TRBJ2-7	13	TRBV30	-
TGTGCCAGCAGTTTGACAGGCTACGAGCAGTACTTC	CASSLTGYEQYF	-	TRBJ2-7	12	TRBV27	-
TGTGCCAGCTCACCTTGGGCAGCGGGGTCCACAGATACGCAGTATTTT	CASSPWAAGSTDTQYF	TRBD2	TRBJ2-3	16	TRBV18	-
TGTGCCAGCAGTGGGGGAGGGGGGCAGGGGACCCAGTACTTC	CASSGGGGQGTQYF	-	TRBJ2-5	14	TRBV6-1	-
TGTGCCACCAGCAGAGTAGAGGCCTCGAGCTCCTATAATTCACCCCTCCACTTT	CATSRVEASSSYNSPLHF	-	TRBJ1-6	18	TRBV15	-
TGTGCCAGCAGCCTCAGGGAGCCCGGGGAGCTGTTTTTT	CASSLREPGELFF	-	TRBJ2-2	13	TRBV6-6	-
TGTGCCAGCAGTGAAGCGTCTGCGGGGGGGGAGCTGTTTTTT	CASSEASAGGELFF	-	TRBJ2-2	14	TRBV6-1	-
TGTGCCTGGAGTCGACTAGCGGGGGGACGCGAGCAGTTCTTC	CAWSRLAGGREQFF	TRBD2	TRBJ2-1	14	TRBV30	-
TGTGCCAGCAGCTTGTTCGGGGCAGGGGTTCCGAACACTGAAGCTTTCTTT	CASSLFGAGVPNTEAFF	-	TRBJ1-1	17	TRBV5-4	-
TGCGCCAGCAGTGAGTCTTGGGGGCGTTTTTCAAGGAAACTGTTTTTT	CASSESWGRFSRKLFF	-	TRBJ1-4	16	TRBV10-1	-
TGTGCCAGCACCTCATTCGGAGGGGGACAGGGGGCGGGTCAGCCCCAGCATTTT	CASTSFGGGQGAGQPQHF	TRBD1	TRBJ1-5	18	TRBV7-9	-